The 8 T cell receptor beta chains reported below all come from one sample, sequenced in a study of technical replicates of blood from a few donors (TCRdb year 2017). The method was the immunoSEQ multiplex PCR assay. Drawn from immuneACCESS, this table holds only the in-frame rearrangements with V and J called that TCRdb kept. Clones are partly lost; checked studies trace under half to an unresolved V gene and leave the rest unexplained. For this sample the table gives around 73,000 clones, of which roughly 90% were detected only once. The ten largest clones take up 4% to 5% of the sample. Source material: PBMCs. Receptor source: a human donor in good health. Some clones in this sample may be carry-over from other donors' samples.

The CDR3 sequence is CASSLGPGTATKETQYF. For the CDR3, the DNA is TGTGCCAGCAGCTTAGGCCCAGGGACAGCTACCAAAGAGACCCAGTACTTC. This rearrangement joins TRBV7-2 to TRBJ2-5; 7 nucleotides align to TRBD1. The CDR3 is made up of 17 amino acids. The germline V gene encodes CDR1 SGHTA and CDR2 FQGNSA. V shed 1 base, J shed 3 bases, and the junction held 11 bases outside the gene matches.

This clone appeared a single time. Written as DNA, the CDR3 is TGTGCCAGCAGGGGGGATGGGGGACTGGATTGGGGCTACACCTTC. It encodes CASRGDGGLDWGYTF. This rearrangement joins TRBV21-1 to TRBJ1-2. TRBV21-1 is deemed a pseudogene. The CDR3 sequence is 15 residues long.

This chain connects TRBV5-1 to TRBJ2-5, with 7 nucleotides matching TRBD1. Germline V gene sequence: CDR1 SGHRS, CDR2 YFSETQ. The CDR3 extends over 14 amino acids. V lost 4 bases and J lost 4; bases outside the gene matches: 7. The CDR3 DNA follows: TGCGCCAGCAGCATGACAGGGATTCTAGAGACCCAGTACTTC. Amino acids: CASSMTGILETQYF.

The chain joins TRBV2 to TRBJ2-7, with D tentatively TRBD1 (6 bases). CDR1 is SNHLY and CDR2 is FYNNEI in the germline V gene. The CDR3 covers 14 residues. V lost 3 bases to trimming and J lost 0 bases, with 9 bases between them. The CDR3 coding sequence is TGTGCCAGCAGTGATTGGACAGTCTCCTACGAGCAGTACTTC. It encodes CASSDWTVSYEQYF.

The genes are TRBV5-1 and TRBJ1-1, with 7 bases that match TRBD1. Trimming cost V 3 bases and J 0 bases; bases outside gene matches: 5. The germline V gene has CDR1 SGHRS and CDR2 YFSETQ. CDR3 length: 15 amino acids. CDR3 in amino acids: CASSSSGQMNTEAFF. CDR3 nucleotides: TGCGCCAGCAGCTCCTCGGGACAGATGAACACTGAAGCTTTCTTT.

The chain combines TRBV6-5 with TRBJ1-6, with D unresolved. CDR1 and CDR2 (germline): MNHEY, SVGAGI. The germline V and J ends were trimmed by 0 bases and 10 bases, with 13 bases remaining between them. The CDR3 spans 15 residues. DNA of the CDR3: TGTGCCAGCAGTTACTCGGCAGGAAAAACCTCACCCCTCCACTTT. Its translation: CASSYSAGKTSPLHF.

The rearrangement links TRBV7-9 to TRBJ2-7; 9 bases align to TRBD1. Germline CDR1 and CDR2: SEHNR and FQNEAQ (reference sequence). The CDR3 is made up of 15 amino acids. V shed 2 bases, J shed 4 bases, and the junction held 6 bases outside the gene matches. The CDR3 loop reads CASSLLTGGRYEQYF. The CDR3 nucleotides read TGTGCCAGCAGCTTACTGACAGGGGGAAGATACGAGCAGTACTTC.

The rearrangement links TRBV9 to TRBJ2-1; TRBD2 is a possible D gene (7 bases). Looked up from germline, CDR1 is SGDLS and CDR2 is YYNGEE. V was pared by 3 bases and J by 10 bases, with 14 bases between. The CDR3 covers 13 residues. The CDR3 bases are TGTGCCAGCAGCGCGTGGGGGGGGCGAGAGCAGTTCTTC. Translating it yields CASSAWGGREQFF.